This TCR beta chain was captured in a study of OX40 agonist ivuxolimab in advanced cancers. Germline V gene data show CDR1 as SGHDT and CDR2 as YYEEEE. The CDR3 has 14 residues. Trimming took 6 bases from V and 1 from J, leaving 13 bases between them. Measured with immunoSEQ multiplex PCR; TCRdb has only the in-frame clones, and not every one. Seen here are 50,000 or so clones, 80% to 90% observed once, and the top ten hold roughly 0.88%. The receptor was derived from an adult with an advanced solid tumor such as melanoma, head and neck, liver or kidney cancer. The rearrangement links TRBV5-6 to TRBJ2-5, with D perhaps given as TRBD1 or TRBD2 (6 bases each). This material consisted of CD4+ or CD8+ T cells sorted from blood, taken in a trial of the OX40 agonist ivuxolimab. In DNA, the CDR3 is TGTGCCAGCACCCCTCGGGGGCTCCAAGAGACCCAGTACTTC. This encodes CASTPRGLQETQYF.